The entry below gives a single TCR beta chain sequence along with its context. This clonotype has only a few counts. Its antigen has not been determined. The record has no base qualities; no much larger clone is one base away. The data were obtained in a study of patients and donors after allogeneic stem cell transplantation (TCRdb year 2020). Library preparation was by RT-PCR. Sequenced using a NextSeq 550. Using fastp at Q25 and MiXCR, TCRdb reprocessed the public reads and kept productive beta chains. Merged by CDR3 protein, the rows form single entries marked with the most common genes and DNA. The sample table holds some 17,000 distinct CDR3 sequences, of which approximately 30% were seen once. Together, the top ten hold around 33% of the sample. V was cut back by 1 base and J by 3 bases, leaving a gap of 7 bases between them. There are 13 amino acids in the CDR3, from cysteine to phenylalanine inclusive. Only CDR3 DNA is held: 39 bases, read in frame from base 1. Via the germline V gene, CDR1 is SNHLY and CDR2 FYNNEI.

This sequence originates from a human donor who was either an allogeneic HSCT recipient or a stem cell or donor lymphocyte infusion donor (not recorded which). It is not recorded whose cells these are; they may come from a transplant donor. The sequence is built from TRBV2 and TRBJ2-7; the D gene is perhaps TRBD2, on 5 matching bases. The sample consisted of blood, either unsorted or a sorted T cell fraction (not recorded which). The base sequence is TGTGCCAGCAGTGAAGACGGGGTCTACGAGCAGTACTTC. Its product reads: CASSEDGVYEQYF. Joined to the reference TRBV2 and TRBJ2-7 proteins, this CDR3 gives the full variable domain: EPEVTQTPSHQVTQMGQEVILRCVPISNHLYFYWYRQILGQKVEFLVSFYNNEISEKSEIFDDQFSVERPDGSNFTLKIRSTKLEDSAMYFCASSEDGVYEQYFGPGTRLTVT.